The present entry profiles one TCR beta chain with its context. These data originate in a study of blood T cell repertoires in COVID-19. Study context: Sites across the United States, Italy and Spain contributed samples from acute and convalescent COVID-19. From T cells, B-cell-depleted T cells, or PBMCs came the material, which was cDNA or gDNA.

The trim removed 6 bases at V and 3 bases at J, leaving 4 bases unmatched. The V gene's germline CDR1 is LNHDA and CDR2 SQIVND (reference sequence). The CDR3 spans 13 residues. In the source study's methods: Amplifying reference gene primers gave estimates of nucleated cell counts. Assay used: immunoSEQ multiplex PCR; TCRdb lists only in-frame clones, some missing. That table furnishes V, J and clone size, whereas the DNA furnished D and trimming. The table includes 160,000 or so clones, approximately 86% detected once. This chain joins TRBV19 and TRBJ1-2; 7 positions match TRBD1. The sequencing sample was made of peripheral blood. The TCR comes from a woman between 50 and 59 years old with acute or convalescent COVID-19. DNA of the CDR3: TGTGCCAGTAGACGCGACAGGGACTATGGCTACACCTTC. Amino acid sequence: CASRRDRDYGYTF.